The entry below gives a single T cell receptor beta chain sequence along with its context. The data belong to a study of blood T cell repertoires in COVID-19. Across the study: The United States, Italy and Spain provided the acute and convalescent COVID-19 samples. PBMCs, B-cell-depleted T cells, or T cells provided the cDNA or gDNA that made up the material.

Study processing details: Researchers report that nucleated cell counts were estimated from reference gene primer amplification. Method: immunoSEQ multiplex PCR; TCRdb's copy keeps in-frame clones and lacks some. V and J calls and clone size are those listed in that table; D and trimming were worked out from the DNA. Here the sample spans 6,200 or so clones, roughly 77% being singletons. The CDR3 has 15 residues. Trimming removed 6 bases from V and 8 bases from J; junction bases left unmatched: 12. Germline assignment: CDR1 MRHNA and CDR2 SNTAGT. Sequencing input: peripheral blood. The V gene is TRBV6-4, the J gene TRBJ1-2; 10 bases agree with TRBD1. The TCR comes from a man in his sixties with acute or convalescent COVID-19. CDR3 region: CASRPRTGGGEGYTF. CDR3 DNA: TGTGCCAGCAGACCTCGGACAGGGGGAGGAGAAGGCTACACCTTC.